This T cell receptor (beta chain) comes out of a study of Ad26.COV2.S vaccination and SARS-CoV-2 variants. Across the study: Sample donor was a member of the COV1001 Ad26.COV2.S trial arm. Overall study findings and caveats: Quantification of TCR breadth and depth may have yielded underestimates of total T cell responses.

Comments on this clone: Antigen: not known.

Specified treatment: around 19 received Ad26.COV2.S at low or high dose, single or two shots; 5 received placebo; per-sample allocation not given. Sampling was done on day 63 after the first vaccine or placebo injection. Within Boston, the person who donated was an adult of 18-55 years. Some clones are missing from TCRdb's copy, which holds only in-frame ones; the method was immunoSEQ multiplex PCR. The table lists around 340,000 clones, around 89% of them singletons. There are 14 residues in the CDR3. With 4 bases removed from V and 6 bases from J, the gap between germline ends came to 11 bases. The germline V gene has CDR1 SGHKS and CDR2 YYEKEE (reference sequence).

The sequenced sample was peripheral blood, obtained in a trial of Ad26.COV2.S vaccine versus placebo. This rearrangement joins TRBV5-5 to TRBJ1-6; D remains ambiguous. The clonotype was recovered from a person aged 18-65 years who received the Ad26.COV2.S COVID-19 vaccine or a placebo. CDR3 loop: CASSPAGSNSPLHF. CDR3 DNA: TGTGCCAGCAGCCCCGCGGGGTCTAATTCACCCCTCCACTTT.